Listed below are T cell receptor beta chains from one sample, sequenced in a study of early T cells in non-severe SARS-CoV-2 infection. TCRdb called the 5' RACE reads again in MiXCR, with one record for every CDR3 protein. Here the sample spans 15,000 to 20,000 distinct CDR3 sequences, about 5.6% being singletons. Sequencing was performed on whole blood, taken at baseline. Receptors were obtained from an adult who was a healthcare worker with PCR-confirmed SARS-CoV-2 infection or an uninfected control (not recorded which). Each CDR3 is given with its conserved first and last residue. D genes are given only for firm matches. Clone size appears in some rows only: once, few, many, or a class for an expanded clone.

>TRBJ1-1|NA|TRBV7-9|medium-sized|14
TGTGCCAGCAGCTATACAGGGTTGAACACTGAAGCTTTCTTT
CASSYTGLNTEAFF
>TRBJ2-6|NA|TRBV29-1|many|16
TGCAGCGCCCAGACAGGACTAAGCTCTGGGGCCAACGTCCTGACTTTC
CSAQTGLSSGANVLTF
>TRBJ2-1|TRBD2|TRBV6-2/TRBV6-3|NA|17
TGTGCCAGCAGTTCCACCCCGAATTGGGAGGGGTACAATGAGCAGTTCTTC
CASSSTPNWEGYNEQFF
>TRBJ1-1|NA|TRBV7-8|few|14
TGTGCCAGCAGTTTCACTCGGTCCCTCACTGAAGCTTTCTTT
CASSFTRSLTEAFF
>TRBJ2-5|NA|TRBV20-1|many|16
TGCAGTGCTAGAGATGGCGGGGAACCCGGGTGGGGGACCCAGTACTTC
CSARDGGEPGWGTQYF
>TRBJ2-7|NA|TRBV7-2|many|15
TGTGCCAGCAGCTTAGCGCGTGGAAGCTCCTACGAGCAGTACTTC
CASSLARGSSYEQYF
>TRBJ2-3|NA|TRBV7-3|many|12
TGTGCCAGCAGCTTTCTTACAGATACGCAGTATTTT
CASSFLTDTQYF
>TRBJ2-5|NA|TRBV6-2/TRBV6-3|medium-sized|14
TGTGCCAGCAGTTACTCGCTGGAGATCGAGACCCAGTACTTC
CASSYSLEIETQYF
>TRBJ1-4|TRBD1|TRBV20-1|NA|13
TGCAGTGCCACACAGGGGGTATATGAAAAACTGTTTTTT
CSATQGVYEKLFF
>TRBJ2-5|NA|TRBV20-1|many|13
TGCAGTGCTAGAGTAGGGGGGAAAGAGACCCAGTACTTC
CSARVGGKETQYF